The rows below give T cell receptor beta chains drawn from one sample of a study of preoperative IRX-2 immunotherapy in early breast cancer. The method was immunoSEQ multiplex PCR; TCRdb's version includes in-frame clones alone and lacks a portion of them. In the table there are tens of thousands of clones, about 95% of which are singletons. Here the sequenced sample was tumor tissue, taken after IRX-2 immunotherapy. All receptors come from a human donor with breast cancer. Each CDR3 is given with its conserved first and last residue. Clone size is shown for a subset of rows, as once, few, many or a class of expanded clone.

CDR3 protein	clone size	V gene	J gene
CASSFGGELFF	few	TRBV5-1	TRBJ2-2
CASSLGSGANVLTF	.	TRBV11-1	TRBJ2-6
CATSRESSGANVLTF	.	TRBV15	TRBJ2-6
CASSMDREDSPLHF	.	TRBV19	TRBJ1-6
CASRGGQRGGNQPQHF	.	TRBV2	TRBJ1-5
CASNGVGGAYEKLFF	.	TRBV19	TRBJ1-4
CAISNYPEQYF	.	TRBV10-3	TRBJ2-7
CASSETGGYQPQHF	.	TRBV10-2	TRBJ1-5
CASSTGTGSSYEQYF	.	TRBV6-6	.
CASSESTSGNEDTQYF	few	TRBV10-1	TRBJ2-3
CASSLELGLNQPQHF	.	TRBV7-6	TRBJ1-5
CAASSPLWDGNYEQYF	.	TRBV28	TRBJ2-7
CASSITSGGDGNQPQHF	.	TRBV19	TRBJ1-5
CASSEARGYGYTF	.	TRBV6-1	TRBJ1-2
CASSQATLGGSMGTQYF	.	TRBV4-3	TRBJ2-3
CASSLRGSDAGAFF	.	TRBV11-3	TRBJ1-1
CASSLTSGDIEQYF	.	TRBV6-5	TRBJ2-7
CASANRGSQETQYF	once	TRBV28	TRBJ2-5
CASSLTRTGQSTQYF	.	TRBV7-3	TRBJ2-3
CASSAGVQETQYF	.	TRBV10-1	TRBJ2-5
CASSSRLQSLTDTQYF	.	TRBV5-6	TRBJ2-3
CATTSGGGSDTQYF	.	TRBV5-1	TRBJ2-3
CASSIGQGYFF	.	TRBV27	TRBJ2-7
CASSQDGSPGSGNTIYF	.	TRBV9	TRBJ1-3
CASSLQGQGGTDTQYF	once	TRBV5-1	TRBJ2-3
CASSLAVLTDTQYF	.	TRBV7-2	TRBJ2-3
CASSLTGRPTDTQYF	.	TRBV27	TRBJ2-3
CASSRTNYEQYF	.	TRBV6-1	TRBJ2-7
CASSAGRGGGQSRRETQYF	.	TRBV5-1	TRBJ2-5
CASSKTGDNSPLHF	.	TRBV7-3	TRBJ1-6
CASSLSGGGDTQYF	.	TRBV7-3	TRBJ2-3
CASSLLAGGILNEQFF	.	TRBV27	TRBJ2-1
CAWNWVDEQFF	.	TRBV30	TRBJ2-1
CASSSGAGGADTEAFF	.	TRBV28	TRBJ1-1
CASSLTSHREGLYEQYF	.	TRBV7-9	TRBJ2-7
CATSSPNGIQAAGYEQYF	.	TRBV15	TRBJ2-7
CASSRNSDRGSQPQHF	.	TRBV7-6	TRBJ1-5
CASSRTSGGAGEQFF	.	TRBV19	TRBJ2-1
CASSLYSVETQYF	.	TRBV7-6	TRBJ2-5
CASSYDRVSGNTIYF	.	TRBV6-5	TRBJ1-3
CACRRLADNEKLFF	.	TRBV30	TRBJ1-4
CASSIGGTRAEKLFF	.	TRBV19	TRBJ1-4
CASSLLAGGDYEQYF	.	TRBV14	TRBJ2-7
CASSQVGPGQPQHF	.	TRBV4-1	TRBJ1-5
CASSTREHIFNYGYTF	once	TRBV11-2	TRBJ1-2
CALQVAYEQYF	.	TRBV30	TRBJ2-7
CSAQYVTEAFF	.	TRBV20-1	TRBJ1-1
CASSPGGLAGGNEQYF	.	TRBV5-1	TRBJ2-7
CASGLLTGANTEAFF	.	TRBV12-5	TRBJ1-1